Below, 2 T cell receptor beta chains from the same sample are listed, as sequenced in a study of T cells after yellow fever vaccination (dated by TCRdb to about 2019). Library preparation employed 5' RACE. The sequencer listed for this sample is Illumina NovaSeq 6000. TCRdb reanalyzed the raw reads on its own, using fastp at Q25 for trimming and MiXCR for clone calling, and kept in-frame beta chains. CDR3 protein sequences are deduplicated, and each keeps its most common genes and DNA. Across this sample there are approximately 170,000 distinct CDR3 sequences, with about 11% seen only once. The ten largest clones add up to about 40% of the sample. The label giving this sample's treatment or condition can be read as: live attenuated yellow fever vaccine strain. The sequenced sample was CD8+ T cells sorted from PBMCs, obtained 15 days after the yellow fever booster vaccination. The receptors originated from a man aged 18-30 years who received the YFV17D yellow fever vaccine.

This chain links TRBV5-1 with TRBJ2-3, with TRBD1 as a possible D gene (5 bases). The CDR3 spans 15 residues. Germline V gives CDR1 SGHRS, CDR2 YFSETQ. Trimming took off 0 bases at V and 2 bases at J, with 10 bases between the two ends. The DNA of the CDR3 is TGCGCCAGCAGCTTGGCCCAGGGCTTCACAGATACGCAGTATTTT. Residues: CASSLAQGFTDTQYF.

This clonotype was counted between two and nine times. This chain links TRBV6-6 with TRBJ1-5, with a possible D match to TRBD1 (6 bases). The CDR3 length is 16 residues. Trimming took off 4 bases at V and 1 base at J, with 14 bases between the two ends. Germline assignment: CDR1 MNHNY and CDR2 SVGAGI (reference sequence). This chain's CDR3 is CASSSPRGASNQPQHF. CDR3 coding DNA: TGTGCCAGCAGTTCCCCTCGGGGGGCAAGCAATCAGCCCCAGCATTTT.